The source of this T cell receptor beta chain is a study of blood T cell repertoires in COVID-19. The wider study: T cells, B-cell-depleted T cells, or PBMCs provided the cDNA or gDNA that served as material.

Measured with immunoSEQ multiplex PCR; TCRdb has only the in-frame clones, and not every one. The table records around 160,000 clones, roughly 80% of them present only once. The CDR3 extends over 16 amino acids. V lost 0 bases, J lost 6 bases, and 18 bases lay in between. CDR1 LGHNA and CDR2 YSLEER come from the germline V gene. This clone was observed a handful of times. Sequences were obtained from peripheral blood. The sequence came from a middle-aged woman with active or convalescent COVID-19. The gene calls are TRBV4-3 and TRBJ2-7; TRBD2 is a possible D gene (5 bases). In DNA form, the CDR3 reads TGCGCCAGCAGCCAAGACTTGGCGGGCCCTTTGGGCGAGCAGTACTTC. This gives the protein CASSQDLAGPLGEQYF.